The clone carrying this TCR beta chain has a handful of counts. The CDR3 runs 13 residues. V was trimmed by 11 bases and J by 4 bases, leaving 16 bases between them. The germline CDR1 and CDR2 sequences are SEHNR and FQNEAQ (reference sequence). The TCR alpha and TCR beta cDNA libraries, bearing sample barcodes and UMIs, were generated by 5'RACE using constant-segment primers. TCRdb independently ran MiXCR on the 5' RACE reads; one entry per CDR3 protein. This table has roughly 240,000 distinct CDR3 sequences, 15% to 20% appearing once. These data come from a study of T-cell memory formation after mild COVID-19.

Sequencing was done on a sample of PBMCs or a T cell subset sorted from them (not recorded which). The TCR comes from a man between 18 and 29 years old who had mild COVID-19 (a few samples of this study predate the infection). Cell type and time point are not known. This rearrangement joins TRBV7-9 to TRBJ2-3; perhaps TRBD1 as D (7 bases). The CDR3 DNA follows: TGTGCCTTCGAGGAGGGGGCCTCAGATACGCAGTATTTT. Its protein is CAFEEGASDTQYF.